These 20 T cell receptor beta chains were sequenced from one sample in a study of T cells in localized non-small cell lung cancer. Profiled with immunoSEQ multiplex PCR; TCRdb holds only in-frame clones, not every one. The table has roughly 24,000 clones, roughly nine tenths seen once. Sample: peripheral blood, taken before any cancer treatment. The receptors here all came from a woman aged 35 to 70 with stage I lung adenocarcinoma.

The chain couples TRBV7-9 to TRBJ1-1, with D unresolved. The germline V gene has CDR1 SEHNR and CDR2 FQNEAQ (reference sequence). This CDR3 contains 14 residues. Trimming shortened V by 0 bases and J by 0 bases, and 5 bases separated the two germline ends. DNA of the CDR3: TGTGCCAGCAGCTTAGCTCTGTTGAACACTGAAGCTTTCTTT. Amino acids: CASSLALLNTEAFF. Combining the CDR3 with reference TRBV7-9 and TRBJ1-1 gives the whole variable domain DTGVSQNPRHKITKRGQNVTFRCDPISEHNRLYWYRQTLGQGPEFLTYFQNEAQLEKSRLLSDRFSAERPKGSFSTLEIQRTEQGDSAMYLCASSLALLNTEAFFGQGTRLTVV.

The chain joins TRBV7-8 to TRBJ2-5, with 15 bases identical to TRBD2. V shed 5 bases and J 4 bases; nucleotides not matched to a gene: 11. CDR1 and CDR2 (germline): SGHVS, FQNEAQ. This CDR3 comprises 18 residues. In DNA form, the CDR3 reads TGTGCCAGCAGCACAGGGACTAGCGGGGGGTCACGTCTAGAGACCCAGTACTTC. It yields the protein CASSTGTSGGSRLETQYF.

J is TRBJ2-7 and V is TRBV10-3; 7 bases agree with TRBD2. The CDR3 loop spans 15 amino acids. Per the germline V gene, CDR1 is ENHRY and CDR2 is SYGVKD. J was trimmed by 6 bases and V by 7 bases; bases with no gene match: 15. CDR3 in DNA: TGTGCCATCAACCCGGGGGGATCCCTGGCTGTCGAGCAGTACTTC. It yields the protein CAINPGGSLAVEQYF.

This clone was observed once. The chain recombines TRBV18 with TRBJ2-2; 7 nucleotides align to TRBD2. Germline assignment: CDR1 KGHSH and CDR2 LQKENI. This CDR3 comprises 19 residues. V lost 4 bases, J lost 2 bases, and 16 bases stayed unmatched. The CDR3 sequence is CASSQNFAPSGANTGELFF. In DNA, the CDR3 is TGTGCCAGCTCACAGAACTTTGCCCCGAGCGGGGCCAACACCGGGGAGCTGTTTTTT.

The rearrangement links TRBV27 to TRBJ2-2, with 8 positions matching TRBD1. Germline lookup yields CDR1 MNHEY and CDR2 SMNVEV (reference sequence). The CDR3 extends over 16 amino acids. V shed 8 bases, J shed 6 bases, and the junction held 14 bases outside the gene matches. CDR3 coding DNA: TGTGCCAGCCATCCAATACAGGGGGTTCGTTCCGGGGAGCTGTTTTTT. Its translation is CASHPIQGVRSGELFF.

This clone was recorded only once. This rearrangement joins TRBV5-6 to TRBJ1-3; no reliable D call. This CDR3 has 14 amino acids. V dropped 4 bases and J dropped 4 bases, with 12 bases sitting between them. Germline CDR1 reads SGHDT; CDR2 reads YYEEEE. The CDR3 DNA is TGTGCCAGCAGCCGAACCTTATCGGGAAACACCATATATTTT. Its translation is CASSRTLSGNTIYF.

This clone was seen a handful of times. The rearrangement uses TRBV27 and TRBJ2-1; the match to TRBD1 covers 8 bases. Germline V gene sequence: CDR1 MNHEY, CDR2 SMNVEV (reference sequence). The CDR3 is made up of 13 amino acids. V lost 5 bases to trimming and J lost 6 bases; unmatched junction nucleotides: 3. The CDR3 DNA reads TGTGCCAGCAGTGACAGGGGAGGCAATGAGCAGTTCTTC. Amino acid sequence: CASSDRGGNEQFF.

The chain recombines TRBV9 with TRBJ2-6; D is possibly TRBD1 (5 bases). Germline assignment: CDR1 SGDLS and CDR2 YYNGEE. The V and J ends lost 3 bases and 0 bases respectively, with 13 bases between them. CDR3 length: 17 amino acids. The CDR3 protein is CASSESVRDSGANVLTF. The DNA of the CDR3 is TGTGCCAGCAGCGAGTCGGTCAGGGACTCTGGGGCCAACGTCCTGACTTTC.

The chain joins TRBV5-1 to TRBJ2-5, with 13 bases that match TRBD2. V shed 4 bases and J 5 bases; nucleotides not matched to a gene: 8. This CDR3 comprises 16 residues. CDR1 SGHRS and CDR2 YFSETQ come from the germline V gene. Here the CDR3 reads CASSRTSGGWGETQYF. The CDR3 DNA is TGCGCCAGCAGCAGGACTAGCGGGGGATGGGGGGAGACCCAGTACTTC. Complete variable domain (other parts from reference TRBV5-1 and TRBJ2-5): KAGVTQTPRYLIKTRGQQVTLSCSPISGHRSVSWYQQTPGQGLQFLFEYFSETQRNKGNFPGRFSGRQFSNSRSEMNVSTLELGDSALYLCASSRTSGGWGETQYFGPGTRLLVL.

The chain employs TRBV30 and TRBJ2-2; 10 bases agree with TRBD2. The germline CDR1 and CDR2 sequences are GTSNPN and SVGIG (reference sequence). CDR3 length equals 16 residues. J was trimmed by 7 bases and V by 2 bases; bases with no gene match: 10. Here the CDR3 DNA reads TGTGCCTGGAGTAAGGCTCTAGCGGGGGTAGACGGGGAGCTGTTTTTT. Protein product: CAWSKALAGVDGELFF. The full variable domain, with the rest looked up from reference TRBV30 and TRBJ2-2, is SQTIHQWPATLVQPVGSPLSLECTVEGTSNPNLYWYRQAAGRGLQLLFYSVGIGQISSEVPQNLSASRPQDRQFILSSKKLLLSDSGFYLCAWSKALAGVDGELFFGEGSRLTVL.

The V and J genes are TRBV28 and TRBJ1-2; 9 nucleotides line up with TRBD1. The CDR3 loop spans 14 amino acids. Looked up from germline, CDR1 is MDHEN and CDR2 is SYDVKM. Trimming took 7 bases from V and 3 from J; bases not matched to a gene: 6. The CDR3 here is CASKKQGADYGYTF. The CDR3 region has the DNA TGTGCCAGCAAAAAACAGGGGGCAGACTATGGCTACACCTTC.

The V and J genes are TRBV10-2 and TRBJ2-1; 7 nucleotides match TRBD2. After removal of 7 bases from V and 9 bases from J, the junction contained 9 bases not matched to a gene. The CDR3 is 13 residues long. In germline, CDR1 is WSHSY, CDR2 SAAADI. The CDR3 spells CASTLGTIGEQFF. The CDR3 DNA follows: TGCGCCAGCACCCTGGGGACTATTGGTGAGCAGTTCTTC.

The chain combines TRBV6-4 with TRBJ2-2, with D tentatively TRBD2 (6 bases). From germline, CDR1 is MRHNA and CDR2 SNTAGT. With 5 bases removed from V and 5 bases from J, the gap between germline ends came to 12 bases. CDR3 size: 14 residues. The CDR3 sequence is CASSLGLYTGELFF. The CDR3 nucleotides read TGTGCCAGCAGTCTCGGACTATATACCGGGGAGCTGTTTTTT.

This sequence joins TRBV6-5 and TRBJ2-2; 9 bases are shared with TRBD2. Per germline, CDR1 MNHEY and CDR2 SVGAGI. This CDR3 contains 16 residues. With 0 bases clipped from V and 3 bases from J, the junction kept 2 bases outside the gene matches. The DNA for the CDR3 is TGTGCCAGCAGTTACTCGGTAGCGGGGGACACCGGGGAGCTGTTTTTT. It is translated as CASSYSVAGDTGELFF.

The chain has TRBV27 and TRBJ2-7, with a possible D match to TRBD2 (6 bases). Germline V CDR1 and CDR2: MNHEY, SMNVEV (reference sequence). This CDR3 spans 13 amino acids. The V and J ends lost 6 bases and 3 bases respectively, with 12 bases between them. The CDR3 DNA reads TGTGCCAGCAGCCGGGGACTGATCTACGAGCAGTACTTC. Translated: CASSRGLIYEQYF.

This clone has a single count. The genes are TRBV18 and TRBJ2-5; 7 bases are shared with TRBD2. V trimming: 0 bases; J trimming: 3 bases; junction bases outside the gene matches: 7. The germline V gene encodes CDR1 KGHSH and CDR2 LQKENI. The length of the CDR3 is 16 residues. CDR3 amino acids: CASSPPIQRGEETQYF. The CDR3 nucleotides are TGTGCCAGCTCACCACCGATACAACGGGGGGAAGAGACCCAGTACTTC.

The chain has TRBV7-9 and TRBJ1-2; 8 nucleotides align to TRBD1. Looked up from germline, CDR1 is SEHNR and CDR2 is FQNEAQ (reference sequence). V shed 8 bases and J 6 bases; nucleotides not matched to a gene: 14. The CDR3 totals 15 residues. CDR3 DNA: TGTGCCAGCGGAAGACAGGGGATAGCCGTAAATGGCTACACCTTC. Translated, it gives CASGRQGIAVNGYTF.

CDR3 nucleotides: TGTGCCAGCAGCGTAGACGGGAGACCTTTTGGGCCCCAGCATTTT. Translating gives CASSVDGRPFGPQHF. This chain uses TRBV9 with TRBJ1-5; D is ambiguous. Per germline, CDR1 SGDLS and CDR2 YYNGEE. V lost 0 bases to trimming and J lost 9 bases, with 16 bases between them. The CDR3 contains 15 residues.

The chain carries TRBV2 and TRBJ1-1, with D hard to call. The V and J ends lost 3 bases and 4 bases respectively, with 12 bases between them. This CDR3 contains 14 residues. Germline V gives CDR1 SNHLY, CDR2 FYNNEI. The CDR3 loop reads CASSEVTRGTEAFF. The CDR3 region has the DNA TGTGCCAGCAGTGAGGTAACTCGCGGCACTGAAGCTTTCTTT.

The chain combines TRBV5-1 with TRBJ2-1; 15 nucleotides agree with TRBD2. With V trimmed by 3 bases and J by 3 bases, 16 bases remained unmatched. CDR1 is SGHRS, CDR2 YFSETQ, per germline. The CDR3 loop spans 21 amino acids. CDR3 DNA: TGCGCCAGCAGCTCATCAGGACTAGCGGGGGGGCTGCAGGGCCTCTACAATGAGCAGTTCTTC. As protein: CASSSSGLAGGLQGLYNEQFF. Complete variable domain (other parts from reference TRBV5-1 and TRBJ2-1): KAGVTQTPRYLIKTRGQQVTLSCSPISGHRSVSWYQQTPGQGLQFLFEYFSETQRNKGNFPGRFSGRQFSNSRSEMNVSTLELGDSALYLCASSSSGLAGGLQGLYNEQFFGPGTRLTVL.